This entry concerns a single T cell receptor (beta chain). This entry is derived from a study of blood T cell repertoires in COVID-19. Study-level information: Samples came from the United States, Italy and Spain, spanning acute and convalescent COVID-19.

The CDR3 loop spans 15 amino acids. The germline V gene encodes CDR1 SGDLS and CDR2 YYNGEE. The trim removed 4 bases at V and 4 bases at J, leaving 8 bases unmatched. Produced via immunoSEQ multiplex PCR; TCRdb's table is partial and in-frame only. In the table there are roughly 260,000 clones, about nine tenths of which are singletons. This clonotype was obtained from a man in his forties who had recovered from COVID-19. The sequenced sample was peripheral blood. This chain uses TRBV9 with TRBJ2-1, with 7 bases lining up with TRBD2. The CDR3 nucleotides are TGTGCCAGCAGCACCCAGGGTAGCGGGTACAATGAGCAGTTCTTC. Residues: CASSTQGSGYNEQFF.